The 13 T cell receptor beta chains listed next were all sequenced from one sample in a study of T cell responses to AZD1222 COVID-19 vaccine. The protocol was immunoSEQ multiplex PCR, while the TCRdb copy is restricted to in-frame clones and leaves out a portion. This repertoire shows over 150,000 clones, 85% to 95% found once; its top ten account for roughly 1%. Sequencing used peripheral blood, obtained 28 days after the second dose of the MenACWY control vaccine. The origin of the receptors is an adult who received the MenACWY meningococcal vaccine as a control.

The chain links TRBV27 to TRBJ1-6; TRBD1 is a possible D gene (5 bases). V lost 9 bases and J 2 bases, leaving 17 bases between the germline ends. The CDR3 length is 16 residues. The V gene's germline CDR1 is MNHEY and CDR2 SMNVEV (reference sequence). The CDR3 DNA follows: TGTGCCAGTACCCCCCGGAGGGACCCCTATAATTCACCCCTCCACTTT. It translates to CASTPRRDPYNSPLHF.

The V call is TRBV5-1, the J call TRBJ1-3; D gene ambiguous. The CDR3 has 14 amino acids. The germline V and J ends were trimmed by 0 bases and 4 bases, with 8 bases remaining between them. CDR1 and CDR2 from the germline V gene are SGHRS and YFSETQ. CDR3 DNA: TGCGCCAGCAGCTTGGCGGGGTACGGAAACACCATATATTTT. Its protein is CASSLAGYGNTIYF.

The chain employs TRBV7-8 and TRBJ1-4, with 7 nucleotides matching TRBD1. This CDR3 has 15 amino acids. Germline loops: CDR1 SGHVS, CDR2 FQNEAQ. The trim removed 5 bases at V and 8 bases at J, leaving 11 bases unmatched. CDR3 nucleotide sequence: TGTGCCAGCAGCCCTAGACAGGGAAACGGCGAAAAACTGTTTTTT. Residues: CASSPRQGNGEKLFF.

This chain links TRBV19 with TRBJ1-5, with 8 nucleotides matching TRBD1. The CDR3 spans 13 residues. CDR1 and CDR2 from the germline V gene are LNHDA and SQIVND (reference sequence). V trimming: 4 bases; J trimming: 6 bases; junction bases outside the gene matches: 2. The CDR3 sequence: CASSTDRGQPQHF. DNA for the CDR3: TGTGCCAGTAGTACCGACAGGGGTCAGCCCCAGCATTTT.

V gene TRBV19 combines with J gene TRBJ1-6; D not certain. This CDR3 contains 13 residues. V was pared by 6 bases and J by 4 bases, with 7 bases between. CDR1 is LNHDA, CDR2 SQIVND, per germline (reference sequence). The CDR3 region has the DNA TGTGCCAGTAGGATAAGTTATAATTCACCCCTCCACTTT. Its translation: CASRISYNSPLHF. Together with reference TRBV19 and TRBJ1-6, the CDR3 gives the full variable domain: DGGITQSPKYLFRKEGQNVTLSCEQNLNHDAMYWYRQDPGQGLRLIYYSQIVNDFQKGDIAEGYSVSREKKESFPLTVTSAQKNPTAFYLCASRISYNSPLHFGNGTRLTVT.

The chain recombines TRBV7-9 with TRBJ2-2, with D uncertain. Trimming pared 2 bases from V and 1 base from J, leaving 8 bases between. The CDR3 is made up of 15 amino acids. CDR1 SEHNR and CDR2 FQNEAQ come from the germline V gene (reference sequence). The CDR3 region has the DNA TGTGCCAGCAGCTTAAAGTCGGGGAACACCGGGGAGCTGTTTTTT. It is translated as CASSLKSGNTGELFF.

This chain links TRBV7-6 with TRBJ2-2, with a tentative D call TRBD1 (6 bases). The CDR3 covers 15 residues. Per germline, CDR1 SGHVS and CDR2 FNYEAQ. Trimming stripped 6 bases from V and 3 bases from J, with 14 bases between. CDR3 in DNA: TGTGCCAGCAGGTTGTCAGGGGTGGACACCGGGGAGCTGTTTTTT. Translation: CASRLSGVDTGELFF.

The chain carries TRBV19 and TRBJ2-2, with D hard to call. The CDR3 length is 15 residues. Germline lookup yields CDR1 LNHDA and CDR2 SQIVND (reference sequence). V lost 2 bases, J lost 4 bases, and 11 bases lay in between. CDR3 residues: CASSILSVPTGELFF. CDR3 coding DNA: TGTGCCAGTAGTATATTATCGGTCCCCACCGGGGAGCTGTTTTTT.

V usage is TRBV28 and J usage is TRBJ2-6; 10 nucleotides match TRBD1. The CDR3 has 15 amino acids. J was trimmed by 3 bases and V by 7 bases; bases with no gene match: 3. Germline lookup yields CDR1 MDHEN and CDR2 SYDVKM. Here the CDR3 DNA reads TGTGCCAGCACGACAGGGGGCGGTGGGGCCAACGTCCTGACTTTC. Encoded protein: CASTTGGGGANVLTF.

The chain joins TRBV5-6 to TRBJ2-7, with D perhaps matching TRBD1 or TRBD2 (7 bases each). CDR1 and CDR2 from the germline V gene are SGHDT and YYEEEE. The CDR3 totals 15 residues. Trimming pared 3 bases from V and 2 bases from J, leaving 15 bases between. The CDR3 DNA follows: TGTGCCAGCAGCTGGGGAGGGGGCGTCACCTACGAGCAGTACTTC. It is translated as CASSWGGGVTYEQYF.

This chain connects TRBV27 to TRBJ1-4, with D perhaps matching TRBD1 (5 bases). Between the trimmed V and J ends, which lost 5 bases and 7 bases, there was a span of 11 bases. Germline V gives CDR1 MNHEY, CDR2 SMNVEV (reference sequence). The CDR3 length is 13 residues. The CDR3: CASSRGLAEKLFF. Here the CDR3 DNA reads TGTGCCAGCAGTAGGGGTTTGGCTGAAAAACTGTTTTTT.

This chain uses TRBV29-1 with TRBJ1-2; D might be TRBD1 (6 bases). Germline V lookup: CDR1 SQVTM, CDR2 ANQGSEA. The V gene lost 5 bases and the J gene lost 5 bases, with 18 bases spanning the gap. This CDR3 is built from 14 residues. In DNA form, the CDR3 reads TGCAGCGTTCCCGGGGGCAGATGGTCATATGGCTACACCTTC. The encoded protein is CSVPGGRWSYGYTF.

The J gene is TRBJ2-1, the V gene TRBV14, with 9 bases lining up with TRBD2. Per germline, CDR1 SGHDN and CDR2 FVKESK. This CDR3 spans 16 amino acids. Trimming removed 3 bases from V and 3 bases from J; junction bases left unmatched: 6. In DNA form, the CDR3 reads TGTGCCAGCAGCCACCTTCGACTAGCGGACTACAATGAGCAGTTCTTC. It encodes CASSHLRLADYNEQFF.